The source of this T cell receptor (beta chain) is a study of CD8 T cells in Susac syndrome. Study observations and caveats: Individuals included in the TCR sequencing and HLA analysis were acknowledged by the study to be relatively few in number.

Random hexamers were used to reverse transcribe an amount of 0.5 to 1 ug RNA. A multiplex approach, immunoSEQ multiplex PCR, amplified TCR beta CDR3 across 54 Vbeta and 13 Jbeta. TCRdb re-called the immunoSEQ multiplex PCR reads with MiXCR, one entry per CDR3 protein. The data hold under 200,000 distinct CDR3 sequences, with just under 95% observed a single time. V was shortened by 7 bases and J by 2 bases, with 12 bases between the two germline ends. This CDR3 spans 13 amino acids. Germline CDR1 reads MNHNY; CDR2 reads SVGAGI (reference sequence). Turning to this clonotype: Antigen specificity is unknown.

TCR beta was sequenced from blood CD8+ and CD4+ T cells. FACS was used to enrich TEMRA cells, whereas the CD8+ and CD4+ T cells were obtained by negative isolation. The specimen was CD4+ T cells from PBMCs. The chain recombines TRBV6-6 with TRBJ2-7, with TRBD2 as a possible D gene (6 bases). The source of this sequence is a human donor in good health. CDR3 DNA sequence: TGTGCCAGCACCCTTCCGGGGGCCTACGAGCAGTACTTC. Translation: CASTLPGAYEQYF.